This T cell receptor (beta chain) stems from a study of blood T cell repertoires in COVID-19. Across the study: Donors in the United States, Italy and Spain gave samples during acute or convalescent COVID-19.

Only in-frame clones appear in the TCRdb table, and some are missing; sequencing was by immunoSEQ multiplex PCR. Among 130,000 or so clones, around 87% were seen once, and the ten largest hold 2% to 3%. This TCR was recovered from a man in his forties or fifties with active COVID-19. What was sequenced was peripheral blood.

This CDR3 reads CASRGQLNQPQHF. Written as DNA, the CDR3 is TGTGCCAGCAGAGGACAGCTAAATCAGCCCCAGCATTTT. The chain has TRBV28 and TRBJ1-5, with D perhaps matching TRBD1 (6 bases). CDR1 is MDHEN and CDR2 is SYDVKM in the germline V gene. V lost 6 bases to trimming and J lost 4 bases, with 10 bases between them. This CDR3 contains 13 residues.